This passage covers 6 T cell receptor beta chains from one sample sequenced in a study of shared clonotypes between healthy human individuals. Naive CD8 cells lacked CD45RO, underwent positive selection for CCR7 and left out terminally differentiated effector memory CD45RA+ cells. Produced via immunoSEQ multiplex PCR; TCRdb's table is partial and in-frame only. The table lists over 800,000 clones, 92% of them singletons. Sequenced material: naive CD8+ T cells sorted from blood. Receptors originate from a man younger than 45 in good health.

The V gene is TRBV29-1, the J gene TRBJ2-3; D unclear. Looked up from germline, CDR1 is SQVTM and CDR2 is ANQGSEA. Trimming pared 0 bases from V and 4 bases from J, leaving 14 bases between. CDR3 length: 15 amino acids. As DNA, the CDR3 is TGCAGCGTTGAAGATCCCGGAGCCGACCCAGATACGCAGTATTTT. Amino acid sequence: CSVEDPGADPDTQYF.

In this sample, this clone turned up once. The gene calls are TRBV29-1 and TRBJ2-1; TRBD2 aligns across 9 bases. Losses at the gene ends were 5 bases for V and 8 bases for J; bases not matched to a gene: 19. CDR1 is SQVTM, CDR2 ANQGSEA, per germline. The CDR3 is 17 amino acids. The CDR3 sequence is CSVLLAGVHDQRDEQFF. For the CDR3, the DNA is TGCAGCGTTTTATTAGCGGGAGTACACGACCAGCGAGATGAGCAGTTCTTC.

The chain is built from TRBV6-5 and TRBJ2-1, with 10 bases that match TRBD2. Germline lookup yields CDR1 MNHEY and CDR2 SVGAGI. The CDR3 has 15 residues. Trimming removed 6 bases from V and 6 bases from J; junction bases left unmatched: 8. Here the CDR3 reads CASSLGASGSNEQFF. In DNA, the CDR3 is TGTGCCAGCAGCTTGGGGGCTAGCGGGAGCAATGAGCAGTTCTTC.

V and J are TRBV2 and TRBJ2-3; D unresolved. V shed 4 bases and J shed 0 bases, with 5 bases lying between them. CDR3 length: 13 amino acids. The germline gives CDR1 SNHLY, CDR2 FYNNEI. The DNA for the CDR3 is TGTGCCAGCAGTGCCTCTAGCACAGATACGCAGTATTTT. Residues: CASSASSTDTQYF.

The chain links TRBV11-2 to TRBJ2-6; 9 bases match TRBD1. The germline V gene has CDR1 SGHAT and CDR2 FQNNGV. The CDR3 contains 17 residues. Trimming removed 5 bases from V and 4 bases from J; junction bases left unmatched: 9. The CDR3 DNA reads TGTGCCAGCAGCCCCTCGGGACAGGGTTCCGGGGCCAACGTCCTGACTTTC. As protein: CASSPSGQGSGANVLTF.

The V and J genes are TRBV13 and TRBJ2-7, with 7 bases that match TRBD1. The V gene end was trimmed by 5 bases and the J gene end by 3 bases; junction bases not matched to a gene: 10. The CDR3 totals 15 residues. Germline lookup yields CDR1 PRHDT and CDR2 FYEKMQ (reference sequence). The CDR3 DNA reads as TGTGCCAGCAGCCAAGGGGGACAGCTTCTCTACGAGCAGTACTTC. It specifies CASSQGGQLLYEQYF.